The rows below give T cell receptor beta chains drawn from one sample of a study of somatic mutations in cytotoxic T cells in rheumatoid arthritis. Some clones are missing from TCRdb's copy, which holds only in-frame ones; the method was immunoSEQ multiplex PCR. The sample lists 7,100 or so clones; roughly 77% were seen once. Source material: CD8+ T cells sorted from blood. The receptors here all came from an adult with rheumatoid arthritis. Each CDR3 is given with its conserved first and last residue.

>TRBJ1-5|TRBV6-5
CASSWGTGDQPQHF
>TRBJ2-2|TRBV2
CAILRPTSGNTGELFF
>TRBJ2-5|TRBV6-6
CASSPRAPQETQYF
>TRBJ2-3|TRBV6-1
CASSEPGKEDTQYF
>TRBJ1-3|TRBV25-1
CASSPTLLSSGNTIYF
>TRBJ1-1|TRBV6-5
CASSYSVGTEAFF
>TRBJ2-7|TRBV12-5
CASGLGGEQYF
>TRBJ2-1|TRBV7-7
CASSSLWLDEQFF
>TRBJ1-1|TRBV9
CASGVGFNTEAFF
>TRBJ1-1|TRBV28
CASSSLFTGTEAFF
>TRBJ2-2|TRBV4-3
CASSPGGLRPGELFF
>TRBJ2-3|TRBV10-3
CAISAIQGAGTDTQYF
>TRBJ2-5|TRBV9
CASSGETQYF
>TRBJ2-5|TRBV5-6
CASSWIPRETQYF
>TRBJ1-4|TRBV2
CASSVNLGGRGNEKLFF
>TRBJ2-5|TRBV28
CASSLGRTETQYF
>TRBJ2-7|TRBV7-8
CASSALTRGRLWEQYF
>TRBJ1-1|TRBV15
CATSRDTRVEAFF
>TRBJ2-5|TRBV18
CASSPRDQETQYF
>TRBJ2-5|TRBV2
CARGHAKQTQYF
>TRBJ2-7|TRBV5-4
CASSHLPRELTYEQYF
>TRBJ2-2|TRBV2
CANSGQGANTGELFF
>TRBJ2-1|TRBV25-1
CASRRTGVGYNEQFF
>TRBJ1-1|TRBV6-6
CASSASRDGTEAFF
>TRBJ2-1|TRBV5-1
CASSSTAIYNEQFF
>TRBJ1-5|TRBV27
CASSGAGSGQPQHF
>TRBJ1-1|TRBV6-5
CASSYRSGAEAFF